The 22 T cell receptor beta chains below were found in one sample sequenced in a study of blood T cell repertoires in COVID-19 (dated by TCRdb to about 2020). The protocol used for the library was the immunoSEQ multiplex PCR assay. TCRdb obtained this table from immuneACCESS and retained in-frame rearrangements with V and J assigned. These tables miss some clones; where compared with another copy, unresolved V genes account for less than half of the shortfall, and the remainder is unexplained. For this sample the table gives 300,000 to 400,000 clones, of which around 88% were detected only once. The ten most abundant clones make up approximately 3% of the sample. The sequencing sample was made of peripheral blood. All receptors derive from a man younger than 40 with active or convalescent COVID-19.

V usage is TRBV9 and J usage is TRBJ2-1, with 7 bases that match TRBD2. V trimming: 4 bases; J trimming: 6 bases; junction bases outside the gene matches: 10. Germline V gene lookup returns CDR1 SGDLS and CDR2 YYNGEE. The CDR3 is 15 residues long. CDR3: CASSPSGGRLNEQFF. CDR3 in DNA: TGTGCCAGCAGCCCTAGCGGAGGAAGGCTCAATGAGCAGTTCTTC.

This clone was seen only a few times. The V call is TRBV18, the J call TRBJ2-7; 9 nucleotides line up with TRBD1. V lost 2 bases, J lost 2 bases, and 7 bases stayed unmatched. CDR1 KGHSH and CDR2 LQKENI come from the germline V gene. CDR3 length equals 16 residues. The CDR3 coding sequence is TGTGCCAGCTCACCAACGGGGAGACAGGGGGCCTACGAGCAGTACTTC. It specifies CASSPTGRQGAYEQYF.

This rearrangement joins TRBV7-2 to TRBJ1-2; D gene uncertain. Germline V lookup: CDR1 SGHTA, CDR2 FQGNSA. V lost 1 base and J 1 base, leaving 4 bases between the germline ends. This CDR3 has 13 residues. This chain's CDR3 is CASSLGVNYGYTF. The CDR3 DNA sequence: TGTGCCAGCAGCTTAGGAGTTAACTATGGCTACACCTTC.

The chain employs TRBV11-3 and TRBJ1-4; D call uncertain. This CDR3 is 14 amino acids long. Trimming removed 6 bases from V and 8 bases from J, with 16 bases in between. Germline V gene lookup returns CDR1 SGHNT and CDR2 YENEEA. The CDR3 DNA reads TGTGCCAGCAGTTCTCTGACTAATGGGGAAAAACTGTTTTTT. Translated, it gives CASSSLTNGEKLFF.

The V gene is TRBV5-5, the J gene TRBJ2-7, with 7 bases matching TRBD1. The CDR3 contains 15 residues. Germline assignment: CDR1 SGHKS and CDR2 YYEKEE (reference sequence). The J segment lost 4 bases and the V segment lost 3 bases, leaving 10 bases of the junction unmatched. The CDR3 sequence: CASSSAGTATYEQYF. CDR3 DNA: TGTGCCAGCAGCTCGGCCGGGACAGCCACGTACGAGCAGTACTTC.

The V and J genes are TRBV5-6 and TRBJ2-2, with a weak D call TRBD1 (5 bases). V lost 4 bases and J 5 bases, leaving 9 bases between the germline ends. Looked up from germline, CDR1 is SGHDT and CDR2 is YYEEEE. This CDR3 is built from 13 residues. CDR3 sequence reads: CASSVDITGELFF. The CDR3 DNA follows: TGTGCCAGCAGCGTGGACATTACCGGGGAGCTGTTTTTT.

V gene TRBV12-5 combines with J gene TRBJ1-1; D uncertain. Trimming removed 2 bases at V and 6 bases at J, with 7 bases between. Germline V CDR1 and CDR2: LGHNT, FRNRAP. The CDR3 consists of 12 residues. CDR3 in amino acids: CASGLYGPEAFF. The CDR3 DNA follows: TGTGCTAGTGGTTTGTACGGTCCTGAAGCTTTCTTT. Full variable domain (rest looked up from reference TRBV12-5 and TRBJ1-1): DARVTQTPRHKVTEMGQEVTMRCQPILGHNTVFWYRQTMMQGLELLAYFRNRAPLDDSGMPKDRFSAEMPDATLATLKIQPSEPRDSAVYFCASGLYGPEAFFGQGTRLTVV.

This sequence joins TRBV11-2 and TRBJ1-4; D is perhaps TRBD1 (5 bases). The CDR3 totals 15 residues. CDR1 and CDR2 from the germline V gene are SGHAT and FQNNGV. The ends were cut back, 1 base at V and 8 bases at J, with 14 bases in the middle. The CDR3, as DNA: TGTGCCAGCAGCTTAGTTAGGGGTAGAACGGAAAAACTGTTTTTT. Translating it yields CASSLVRGRTEKLFF. Combining the CDR3 with reference TRBV11-2 and TRBJ1-4 gives the whole variable domain EAGVAQSPRYKIIEKRQSVAFWCNPISGHATLYWYQQILGQGPKLLIQFQNNGVVDDSQLPKDRFSAERLKGVDSTLKIQPAKLEDSAVYLCASSLVRGRTEKLFFGSGTQLSVL.

This clone was seen once. The chain joins TRBV24-1 to TRBJ2-1, with 12 bases aligning to TRBD2. The CDR3 is 18 amino acids. V gave up 6 bases and J gave up 6 bases; unmatched junction bases: 14. Germline-derived CDR1 and CDR2 are KGHDR and SFDVKD. CDR3 sequence reads: CATSSTSGRSALLNEQFF. The CDR3 nucleotides read TGTGCCACCAGTTCGACTAGCGGGAGAAGCGCGCTACTCAATGAGCAGTTCTTC.

This rearrangement joins TRBV4-2 to TRBJ2-7; D perhaps matches TRBD2 (7 bases). With 0 bases removed from V and 3 bases from J, the gap between germline ends came to 15 bases. This CDR3 contains 16 residues. Germline CDR1 reads LGHNA; CDR2 reads YNFKEQ. This CDR3 is CASSQDLGGGYYEQYF. Here the CDR3 DNA reads TGTGCCAGCAGCCAAGATTTAGGGGGGGGGTACTACGAGCAGTACTTC.

Remarks on this clone: The same CDR3 is also encoded by other DNA sequences in this sample. The V call is TRBV30, the J call TRBJ1-1; D is unclear. V was clipped by 0 bases and J by 0 bases, with 5 bases between them. Germline loops: CDR1 GTSNPN, CDR2 SVGIG (reference sequence). There are 13 residues in the CDR3. This CDR3 reads CAWSVQLNTEAFF. CDR3 DNA: TGTGCCTGGAGTGTACAGTTGAACACTGAAGCTTTCTTT. Drawing the rest from reference TRBV30 and TRBJ1-1, the complete variable domain is SQTIHQWPATLVQPVGSPLSLECTVEGTSNPNLYWYRQAAGRGLQLLFYSVGIGQISSEVPQNLSASRPQDRQFILSSKKLLLSDSGFYLCAWSVQLNTEAFFGQGTRLTVV.

CDR3 sequence reads: CASSSQGQVNTEAFF. Here the CDR3 DNA reads TGTGCCAGCAGCTCTCAGGGACAGGTGAACACTGAAGCTTTCTTT. The rearrangement uses TRBV7-2 and TRBJ1-1; 8 nucleotides match TRBD1. CDR3 length equals 15 residues. Germline lookup yields CDR1 SGHTA and CDR2 FQGNSA. Losses at the gene ends were 4 bases for V and 0 bases for J; bases not matched to a gene: 4.

The J gene is TRBJ1-5, the V gene TRBV6-6; TRBD1 agrees at 8 bases. Germline CDR1 reads MNHNY; CDR2 reads SVGAGI (reference sequence). This CDR3 has 13 residues. The J segment lost 7 bases and the V segment lost 6 bases, leaving 5 bases of the junction unmatched. The CDR3 protein is CASRDREGQPQHF. The CDR3, as DNA: TGTGCCAGCAGGGACAGGGAGGGCCAGCCCCAGCATTTT.

V usage is TRBV7-9 and J usage is TRBJ2-1; 10 bases line up with TRBD2. Per germline, CDR1 SEHNR and CDR2 FQNEAQ (reference sequence). The CDR3 totals 16 residues. The V and J ends lost 10 bases and 6 bases, in that order; junction bases with no gene match: 15. The CDR3 region is CATNPLAGGGGNEQFF. The CDR3 coding sequence is TGTGCCACCAACCCATTAGCGGGAGGCGGGGGCAATGAGCAGTTCTTC.

The V and J genes are TRBV9 and TRBJ1-1; 10 bases map to TRBD1. J was trimmed by 4 bases and V by 4 bases; bases with no gene match: 4. The CDR3 covers 14 residues. Germline-derived CDR1 and CDR2 are SGDLS and YYNGEE. The CDR3 region has the DNA TGTGCCAGCAGCATGACAGGGGGCGGCACTGAAGCTTTCTTT. Translation: CASSMTGGGTEAFF.

The CDR3 here is CASSFGRYNEKLFF. The CDR3 DNA is TGTGCCAGCAGCTTTGGGCGCTATAATGAAAAACTGTTTTTT. This chain connects TRBV5-6 to TRBJ1-4; D is ambiguous. Trimming removed 2 bases at V and 4 bases at J, with 9 bases between. This CDR3 is 14 amino acids long. CDR1 and CDR2 from the germline V gene are SGHDT and YYEEEE.

This sequence joins TRBV5-8 and TRBJ2-5; TRBD2 is a possible D gene (7 bases). The CDR3 runs 15 residues. Germline values: CDR1 SGHTS, CDR2 YDEGEE. Trimming took off 2 bases at V and 5 bases at J, with 16 bases between the two ends. The CDR3: CASSFSRGAVETQYF. As DNA, the CDR3 is TGTGCCAGCAGCTTTAGTCGGGGGGCGGTGGAGACCCAGTACTTC. Based on the CDR3 plus reference TRBV5-8 and TRBJ2-5, the full variable domain is EAGVTQSPTHLIKTRGQQATLRCSPISGHTSVYWYQQALGLGLQFLLWYDEGEERNRGNFPPRFSGRQFPNYSSELNVNALELEDSALYLCASSFSRGAVETQYFGPGTRLLVL.

This sequence joins TRBV11-3 and TRBJ1-1; D may be TRBD1 (5 bases). The CDR3 contains 15 residues. Germline V gene sequence: CDR1 SGHNT, CDR2 YENEEA. V was clipped by 3 bases and J by 3 bases, with 14 bases between them. CDR3 nucleotides: TGTGCCAGCAGCTTCGTTCAGGGCAGGGACACTGAAGCTTTCTTT. Protein: CASSFVQGRDTEAFF.

V and J are TRBV19 and TRBJ2-1; maybe TRBD2 (5 bases). This CDR3 comprises 16 residues. V was cut by 3 bases and J by 8 bases, with 20 bases left in between. Germline V lookup: CDR1 LNHDA, CDR2 SQIVND (reference sequence). CDR3 protein: CASSMGSGTPVDEQFF. In nucleotides, the CDR3 is TGTGCCAGTAGTATGGGAAGCGGAACCCCCGTGGATGAGCAGTTCTTC.

The chain combines TRBV19 with TRBJ1-2; D gene ambiguous. The CDR3 has 14 amino acids. V dropped 3 bases and J dropped 7 bases, with 15 bases sitting between them. Germline loops: CDR1 LNHDA, CDR2 SQIVND (reference sequence). CDR3 amino acids: CASSMGPSRGGYTF. The DNA for the CDR3 is TGTGCCAGTAGTATGGGCCCATCCCGTGGTGGCTACACCTTC.

There are a few counts of this clone. The gene calls are TRBV5-1 and TRBJ2-5; 13 bases align to TRBD2. Germline CDR1 is SGHRS and CDR2 is YFSETQ. This CDR3 has 16 residues. The ends lost 5 bases at V and 2 bases at J; junction bases unmatched: 6. CDR3 DNA: TGCGCCAGCAGATCCGGACTAGCGGGGGATCAAGAGACCCAGTACTTC. Translating it yields CASRSGLAGDQETQYF.

This chain connects TRBV6-2 or TRBV6-3 to TRBJ2-1; 10 bases map to TRBD2. The CDR3 contains 17 residues. Germline values: CDR1 MNHEY, CDR2 SVGEGT. V was pared by 2 bases and J by 9 bases, with 13 bases of the junction left unmatched. The CDR3: CASSYPLAGDIRFEQFF. The CDR3 bases are TGTGCCAGCAGTTACCCCCTAGCGGGGGATATTCGTTTTGAGCAGTTCTTC.